This T cell receptor beta chain is from a study of blood T cell repertoires in COVID-19. Whole-study context: The United States, Italy and Spain supplied acute and convalescent COVID-19 samples.

Germline V gene lookup returns CDR1 SGDLS and CDR2 YYNGEE. This CDR3 comprises 14 residues. V lost 6 bases to trimming and J lost 0 bases, with 10 bases between them. In this sample, this clone turned up a few times. While infection was still active, Seattle patients were enrolled and then followed longitudinally. Some clones are missing from TCRdb's copy, which holds only in-frame ones; the method was immunoSEQ multiplex PCR. The sample records 250,000 to 300,000 clones, approximately 91% being singletons. The chain has TRBV9 and TRBJ1-3; no firm D call. This clonotype originated in a woman aged 30 to 39 with COVID-19, enrolled during active disease. Material: peripheral blood. The DNA of the CDR3 is TGTGCCAGCACCCGGGGAAGCTCTGGAAACACCATATATTTT. Protein product: CASTRGSSGNTIYF. Together with reference TRBV9 and TRBJ1-3, the CDR3 gives the full variable domain: DSGVTQTPKHLITATGQRVTLRCSPRSGDLSVYWYQQSLDQGLQFLIQYYNGEERAKGNILERFSAQQFPDLHSELNLSSLELGDSALYFCASTRGSSGNTIYFGEGSWLTVV.